The 29 T cell receptor beta chains below were found in one sample sequenced in a study of cytomegalovirus exposure and HLA in healthy donors. The PCR employed 60 Vbeta primers together with 13 Jbeta primers. Assay used: immunoSEQ multiplex PCR; TCRdb lists only in-frame clones, some missing. Of about 94,000 clones listed, approximately 66% were seen once; the top ten hold under 4%. Sequencing input: PBMCs. Receptors originate from a man under 40 in good health and CMV-seronegative.

This CDR3 reads CASSEPTGQRGTDTQYF. For the CDR3, the DNA is TGTGCCAGCAGTGAGCCGACAGGGCAGCGAGGCACAGATACGCAGTATTTT. V usage is TRBV25-1 and J usage is TRBJ2-3; 7 bases fit TRBD1. Germline values: CDR1 MGHDK, CDR2 SYGVNS. The length of the CDR3 is 17 residues. V lost 3 bases, J lost 1 base, and 10 bases stayed unmatched.

Comment on this clone: Germline is not matched at one junction end, which may reflect a read error. The rearrangement joins TRBV19 to TRBJ2-4; D unresolved. The CDR3 has 14 amino acids. Germline-derived CDR1 and CDR2 are LNHDA and SQIVND (reference sequence). CDR3: CAGSILLRTDIQYF. CDR3 coding DNA: TGTGCCGGTAGTATTTTACTGCGTACGGACATTCAGTACTTC. Using reference TRBV19 and TRBJ2-4 for the parts outside the CDR3, the full variable domain is DGGITQSPKYLFRKEGQNVTLSCEQNLNHDAMYWYRQDPGQGLRLIYYSQIVNDFQKGDIAEGYSVSREKKESFPLTVTSAQKNPTAFYLCAGSILLRTDIQYFGAGTRLSVL.

The rearrangement links TRBV4-2 to TRBJ1-2; 7 bases align to TRBD1. Germline loops: CDR1 LGHNA, CDR2 YNFKEQ. With V trimmed by 4 bases and J by 5 bases, 22 bases remained unmatched. CDR3 length equals 19 residues. The CDR3: CASSLQGGLTGFTYYGYTF. In DNA, the CDR3 is TGTGCCAGCAGCCTCCAAGGGGGGCTGACAGGGTTCACTTATTATGGCTACACCTTC.

This clone has more than one count but fewer than ten. The chain joins TRBV11-2 to TRBJ2-3; 9 bases match TRBD2. V lost 5 bases, J lost 2 bases, and 8 bases stayed unmatched. The CDR3 runs to 16 residues. Germline V gives CDR1 SGHAT, CDR2 FQNNGV. CDR3 sequence: CASSRGLAGYTDTQYF. Here the CDR3 DNA reads TGTGCCAGCAGCCGGGGACTAGCTGGGTACACAGATACGCAGTATTTT.

The chain recombines TRBV6-1 with TRBJ1-6, with TRBD1 matching 10 bases. This CDR3 has 15 amino acids. The germline V gene has CDR1 MNHNS and CDR2 SASEGT. The junction had 6 bases not matched to a gene; V was cut back by 5 bases and J by 8 bases. In DNA form, the CDR3 reads TGTGCCAGCAGTATAGAGGGGACAGGGGATTCACCCCTCCACTTT. This codes for CASSIEGTGDSPLHF.

The chain uses TRBV7-9 and TRBJ2-1, with 9 nucleotides matching TRBD2. Germline assignment: CDR1 SEHNR and CDR2 FQNEAQ (reference sequence). The CDR3 length is 15 residues. Trimming cost V 5 bases and J 2 bases; bases outside gene matches: 4. CDR3 loop: CASSRPSGTYNEQFF. The CDR3 coding sequence is TGTGCCAGCAGCCGCCCTAGCGGGACCTACAATGAGCAGTTCTTC.

The chain employs TRBV6-1 and TRBJ1-1; the match to TRBD1 covers 10 bases. V lost 6 bases and J lost 5; bases outside the gene matches: 9. The CDR3 has 15 residues. Germline V gene sequence: CDR1 MNHNS, CDR2 SASEGT. This CDR3 reads CASRPRQGAETEAFF. CDR3 sequence (DNA): TGTGCCAGCAGACCCCGACAGGGGGCTGAGACTGAAGCTTTCTTT.

This clone has more than one count but fewer than ten. The chain carries TRBV6-1 and TRBJ1-5, with D unclear. V dropped 5 bases and J dropped 3 bases, with 2 bases sitting between them. Germline CDR1 reads MNHNS; CDR2 reads SASEGT. This CDR3 is built from 11 residues. CDR3 sequence (DNA): TGTGCCAGCAGTTACAATCAGCCCCAGCATTTT. Its translation is CASSYNQPQHF.

The J gene is TRBJ2-1, the V gene TRBV21-1; TRBD2 is the table's D call and was not checked against the DNA. TRBV21-1 counts as a pseudogene. The CDR3 length is 17 residues. The CDR3 spells CASSKGDTSFRGNEQFF. The DNA for the CDR3 is TGTGCCAGCAGCAAAGGGGATACTAGCTTTCGGGGCAATGAGCAGTTCTTC.

The chain uses TRBV19 and TRBJ2-5, with TRBD2 matching 14 bases. CDR1 LNHDA and CDR2 SQIVND come from the germline V gene (reference sequence). The V gene end was trimmed by 5 bases and the J gene end by 5 bases; junction bases not matched to a gene: 16. The CDR3 sequence is 19 residues long. The DNA of the CDR3 is TGTGCCAGTAGTTTAACCCCTCCGGGACTAGCGGGGGAGAAGGAGACCCAGTACTTC. Residues: CASSLTPPGLAGEKETQYF. Full variable domain (outside the CDR3, taken from reference TRBV19 and TRBJ2-5): DGGITQSPKYLFRKEGQNVTLSCEQNLNHDAMYWYRQDPGQGLRLIYYSQIVNDFQKGDIAEGYSVSREKKESFPLTVTSAQKNPTAFYLCASSLTPPGLAGEKETQYFGPGTRLLVL.

The chain has TRBV18 and TRBJ2-7; D is unresolved. This CDR3 has 14 amino acids. Germline V CDR1 and CDR2: KGHSH, LQKENI. Trimming cost V 4 bases and J 0 bases, with 10 bases left between them. CDR3 amino acids: CASSLTSTSYEQYF. Here the CDR3 DNA reads TGTGCCAGCTCACTGACAAGTACCTCCTACGAGCAGTACTTC.

This chain connects TRBV7-9 to TRBJ1-2; no clear D. Trimming stripped 2 bases from V and 4 bases from J, with 8 bases between. Germline V gene lookup returns CDR1 SEHNR and CDR2 FQNEAQ (reference sequence). The CDR3 is 13 residues long. The CDR3 DNA is TGTGCCAGCAGCTTAATGGGAGCCTATGGCTACACCTTC. Its protein is CASSLMGAYGYTF.

This clone was counted a few times. The V gene is TRBV7-8, the J gene TRBJ1-4, with 8 bases identical to TRBD1. V lost 5 bases to trimming and J lost 4 bases; unmatched junction nucleotides: 15. Germline assignment: CDR1 SGHVS and CDR2 FQNEAQ. The CDR3 spans 18 residues. CDR3 sequence: CASSQQGDFFLSNEKLFF. In DNA form, the CDR3 reads TGTGCCAGCAGCCAACAGGGGGATTTCTTTCTTAGTAATGAAAAACTGTTTTTT.

For the CDR3, the DNA is TGTGCCAGCACCACTTACTGGACTAGCACAGATACGCAGTATTTT. Protein product: CASTTYWTSTDTQYF. The chain is built from TRBV11-2 and TRBJ2-3; a weak D match, TRBD2 (5 bases). V dropped 7 bases and J dropped 0 bases, with 14 bases sitting between them. Per germline, CDR1 SGHAT and CDR2 FQNNGV. The CDR3 covers 15 residues.

This clone was detected a few times. The chain carries TRBV5-1 and TRBJ2-1, with TRBD1 identical over 8 bases. Germline-derived CDR1 and CDR2 are SGHRS and YFSETQ. The CDR3 spans 17 residues. V lost 3 bases to trimming and J lost 7 bases; unmatched junction nucleotides: 15. The CDR3 is CASSSGWDRLGMNEQFF. In nucleotides, the CDR3 is TGCGCCAGCAGCTCGGGCTGGGACAGGCTGGGAATGAATGAGCAGTTCTTC.

J is TRBJ1-3 and V is TRBV25-1; TRBD1 aligns across 12 bases. The germline gives CDR1 MGHDK, CDR2 SYGVNS. This CDR3 comprises 18 residues. V was pared by 4 bases and J by 1 base, with 8 bases of the junction left unmatched. The CDR3 nucleotides are TGTGCCAGCAGTGGTATTAGGGACAGGGGGCATTCTGGAAACACCATATATTTT. Its translation: CASSGIRDRGHSGNTIYF.

This clone was picked up a small number of times. V usage is TRBV5-4 and J usage is TRBJ1-1; a possible D gene is TRBD1 (6 bases). Trimming removed 1 base from V and 0 bases from J, with 7 bases in between. This CDR3 is built from 14 residues. Germline lookup yields CDR1 SGHNT and CDR2 YYREEE (reference sequence). This CDR3 is CASSLTGMNTEAFF. As DNA, the CDR3 is TGTGCCAGCAGCTTGACAGGGATGAACACTGAAGCTTTCTTT.

The rearrangement links TRBV18 to TRBJ2-5; 9 nucleotides line up with TRBD2. Germline lookup yields CDR1 KGHSH and CDR2 LQKENI. The junction had 11 bases not matched to a gene; V was cut back by 4 bases and J by 2 bases. This CDR3 is built from 17 residues. CDR3: CASSLAAGGSLQETQYF. The DNA of the CDR3 is TGTGCCAGCTCACTGGCAGCGGGGGGATCCTTACAAGAGACCCAGTACTTC. The complete variable domain, with remaining parts taken from reference TRBV18 and TRBJ2-5, reads NAGVMQNPRHLVRRRGQEARLRCSPMKGHSHVYWYRQLPEEGLKFMVYLQKENIIDESGMPKERFSAEFPKEGPSILRIQQVVRGDSAAYFCASSLAAGGSLQETQYFGPGTRLLVL.

The chain is built from TRBV6-4 and TRBJ1-5; D gene ambiguous. The CDR3 is 12 amino acids. CDR1 and CDR2 (germline): MRHNA, SNTAGT. Trimming pared 6 bases from V and 5 bases from J, leaving 8 bases between. In DNA, the CDR3 is TGTGCCAGCAGGGCAGATTATCAGCCCCAGCATTTT. Residues: CASRADYQPQHF.

This sequence joins TRBV30 and TRBJ2-7; D is perhaps TRBD2 (6 bases). V lost 2 bases and J 2 bases, leaving 10 bases between the germline ends. Germline lookup yields CDR1 GTSNPN and CDR2 SVGIG (reference sequence). CDR3 length equals 13 residues. This chain's CDR3 is CAWSMGRTYEQYF. The CDR3 DNA is TGTGCCTGGAGTATGGGGAGGACCTACGAGCAGTACTTC.

J is TRBJ2-1 and V is TRBV11-3, with D possibly TRBD2 on 6 matching bases. There are 14 residues in the CDR3. Germline V gene sequence: CDR1 SGHNT, CDR2 YENEEA. Trimming shortened V by 7 bases and J by 8 bases, and 18 bases separated the two germline ends. The CDR3 reads CASNPGRSSDEQFF. CDR3 DNA: TGTGCCAGCAACCCCGGGAGAAGCAGCGATGAGCAGTTCTTC.

Worth noting for this clone: A junction end diverges from the germline sequence, so it may reflect a read error. V usage is TRBV30 and J usage is TRBJ2-3; 7 nucleotides line up with TRBD2. Germline CDR1 is GTSNPN and CDR2 is SVGIG (reference sequence). This CDR3 region has 11 residues. CDR3 in DNA: TGCCGGGGGGAGGGTCGTTATACGCAGTATTTT. This gives the protein CRGEGRYTQYF.

A few counts support this clone. The chain joins TRBV18 to TRBJ1-6; maybe TRBD1 (6 bases). Trimming stripped 0 bases from V and 2 bases from J, with 14 bases between. The germline CDR1 and CDR2 sequences are KGHSH and LQKENI. The CDR3 loop spans 18 amino acids. CDR3 protein: CASSPPRGKGPYNSPLHF. The CDR3 DNA is TGTGCCAGCTCACCACCGAGGGGGAAAGGACCCTATAATTCACCCCTCCACTTT.

This clone came up a few times. This chain links TRBV19 with TRBJ1-5; D uncertain. Trimming took off 1 base at V and 2 bases at J, with 9 bases between the two ends. There are 15 residues in the CDR3. CDR1 is LNHDA and CDR2 is SQIVND in the germline V gene (reference sequence). CDR3 nucleotides: TGTGCCAGTAGTATAGGAGGAATTGGCAATCAGCCCCAGCATTTT. Its translation: CASSIGGIGNQPQHF.

The gene calls are TRBV7-6 and TRBJ2-5, with 9 bases lining up with TRBD2. The V gene's germline CDR1 is SGHVS and CDR2 FNYEAQ. This CDR3 is built from 14 residues. With V trimmed by 5 bases and J by 4 bases, 5 bases remained unmatched. The CDR3 sequence: CASSPLLAGETQYF. The CDR3 DNA reads TGTGCCAGCAGCCCGTTACTAGCGGGAGAGACCCAGTACTTC.

The chain links TRBV7-3 to TRBJ2-7; 7 nucleotides line up with TRBD2. V gave up 2 bases and J gave up 0 bases; unmatched junction bases: 4. The CDR3 is 15 amino acids. Germline V gene lookup returns CDR1 SGHTA and CDR2 FQGTGA. Here the CDR3 reads CASSLQRGASYEQYF. CDR3 coding DNA: TGTGCCAGCAGCTTACAGCGGGGAGCCTCCTACGAGCAGTACTTC.

The rearrangement links TRBV11-3 to TRBJ2-6, with D possibly being TRBD1 (8 bases). The CDR3 has 18 amino acids. Trimming left V 1 base short and J 2 bases short, with 15 bases between. Germline values: CDR1 SGHNT, CDR2 YENEEA. The CDR3 region is CASSLGQGREAGANVLTF. The DNA of the CDR3 is TGTGCCAGCAGCTTAGGACAGGGGAGGGAAGCTGGGGCCAACGTCCTGACTTTC.

The chain recombines TRBV27 with TRBJ1-5; D remains unclear. This CDR3 has 15 residues. The V end lost 4 bases, the J end lost 4 bases, and 14 bases lay between the germline ends. The germline CDR1 and CDR2 sequences are MNHEY and SMNVEV (reference sequence). The chain's CDR3 is CASSSGQVSNQPQHF. The CDR3 nucleotides read TGTGCCAGCAGTTCTGGGCAGGTTAGTAATCAGCCCCAGCATTTT.

The gene calls are TRBV5-1 and TRBJ2-1; 8 nucleotides line up with TRBD2. The V segment lost 0 bases and the J segment 4 bases; nucleotides outside the gene matches: 9. The germline V gene has CDR1 SGHRS and CDR2 YFSETQ. This CDR3 region has 17 residues. As DNA, the CDR3 is TGCGCCAGCAGCTTGGTGAGCGGGGGCCTCTTGTACAATGAGCAGTTCTTC. Protein sequence: CASSLVSGGLLYNEQFF.